Presented here are 17 T cell receptor beta chains from one specimen sequenced in a study of human T cells and chemical hapten exposure. Using its own MiXCR run on the RACE reads, TCRdb lists one record per CDR3 protein. The sample lists just over 350,000 distinct CDR3 sequences, more than 5% seen once, with about 5% in the top ten. As for time point: patch test 2, 6 weeks after DPC sensitization. Noted treatment: therapeutic diphenylcyclopropenone sensitization with weekly scalp DPC. Specimen: whole blood, collected in connection with sensitization to the hapten diphenylcyclopropenone (DPC). These receptor sequences come from a woman aged 18-30 years with alopecia areata. Some clones in this sample may be carry-over from other donors' samples.

This clonotype was seen repeatedly, ten times or more. This CDR3 is CSARTGEPTDTQYF. In nucleotides, the CDR3 is TGCAGTGCAAGGACAGGAGAACCCACAGATACGCAGTATTTT. This rearrangement joins TRBV20-1 to TRBJ2-3; 7 nucleotides line up with TRBD1. This CDR3 has 14 residues. Germline V gene data show CDR1 as DFQATT and CDR2 as SNEGSKA (reference sequence). J lost 2 bases, V lost 6 bases, and 8 bases had no gene match.

This clonotype has a count of ten or more. V usage is TRBV24-1 and J usage is TRBJ1-1, with D unclear. Trimming took 1 base from V and 7 from J, leaving 6 bases between them. The CDR3 runs 12 residues. Looked up from germline, CDR1 is KGHDR and CDR2 is SFDVKD. Written as DNA, the CDR3 is TGTGCCACCAGTGATTTCTACGGTGAAGCTTTCTTT. Protein: CATSDFYGEAFF.

This clonotype was seen at least ten times. V is TRBV11-1 and J is TRBJ1-2, with D possibly matching TRBD1 (6 bases). This CDR3 region has 15 residues. Trimming removed 4 bases at V and 3 bases at J, with 15 bases between. The germline V gene has CDR1 SGHAT and CDR2 FQDESV (reference sequence). The CDR3 DNA reads TGTGCCAGCAGCTCTAGAGGGGGGAACGACTATGGCTACACCTTC. Translation gives CASSSRGGNDYGYTF.

This clonotype appeared many times. The chain couples TRBV12-3 or TRBV12-4 to TRBJ2-5, with D possibly being TRBD2 (5 bases). The CDR3 runs 14 residues. V dropped 3 bases and J dropped 1 base, with 9 bases sitting between them. CDR3 protein: CASSFTSLQETQYF. Written as DNA, the CDR3 is TGTGCCAGCAGTTTCACTAGTCTCCAAGAGACCCAGTACTTC.

This clonotype came up once. The chain carries TRBV6-1 and TRBJ2-1; D ambiguous. Deletions cut 8 bases from V and 6 bases from J, with 20 bases between. This CDR3 is 15 amino acids long. CDR1 is MNHNS and CDR2 is SASEGT in the germline V gene. CDR3 nucleotide sequence: TGTGCCAGCGAATCGCGTCCCTCGGCAGCCAATGAGCAGTTCTTC. Translation: CASESRPSAANEQFF.

The rearrangement joins TRBV6-1 to TRBJ2-7, with 15 bases identical to TRBD2. Losses at the gene ends were 4 bases for V and 12 bases for J; bases not matched to a gene: 10. Germline lookup yields CDR1 MNHNS and CDR2 SASEGT. The CDR3 contains 15 residues. The CDR3 region has the DNA TGTGCCAGCAGTGTCCTGCGGACTAGCGGGGGGGCCACGTACTTC. Translation gives CASSVLRTSGGATYF.

This clonotype appeared many times. The chain combines TRBV6-5 with TRBJ1-1, with no clear D. V lost 4 bases and J 3 bases, leaving 6 bases between the germline ends. This CDR3 comprises 12 residues. Germline CDR1 and CDR2: MNHEY and SVGAGI. CDR3 coding DNA: TGTGCCAGCAGTTCCCCGGACACTGAAGCTTTCTTT. This gives the protein CASSSPDTEAFF.

On this clonotype: Possible read error: a much larger clone is one base away. This CDR3 fails to terminate in the conserved phenylalanine or tryptophan, so it likely reflects a read error. V and J are TRBV20-1 and TRBJ1-1, with D possibly matching TRBD1 (6 bases). Germline V gene lookup returns CDR1 DFQATT and CDR2 SNEGSKA (reference sequence). This CDR3 contains 13 residues. As DNA, the CDR3 is TGCAGAGCTTTCCAACAGGGGAACACTGAAGCTTTCCTT. It specifies CRAFQQGNTEAFL.

The chain recombines TRBV28 with TRBJ2-6; D is possibly TRBD2 (5 bases). The CDR3 covers 16 residues. The germline V and J ends were trimmed by 2 bases and 3 bases, with 11 bases remaining between them. Germline CDR1 MDHEN, CDR2 SYDVKM. The CDR3 nucleotides are TGTGCCAGCAGTTTAAGCGCGGGCGGTGGGGCCAACGTCCTGACTTTC. Translated: CASSLSAGGGANVLTF.

The gene calls are TRBV6-5 and TRBJ2-6, with unresolved D. This CDR3 spans 13 amino acids. V was shortened by 5 bases and J by 3 bases, with 5 bases between the two germline ends. Per germline, CDR1 MNHEY and CDR2 SVGAGI. Here the CDR3 DNA reads TGTGCCAGCAGTCCATTTGGGGCCAACGTCCTGACTTTC. Protein sequence: CASSPFGANVLTF.

This clonotype was recorded a few times. This chain joins TRBV5-1 and TRBJ2-3; TRBD2 is a possible D gene (6 bases). CDR3 length: 15 residues. The V end was cut by 1 base, the J end by 5 bases, with 14 bases between. The germline V gene encodes CDR1 SGHRS and CDR2 YFSETQ. The CDR3 loop reads CASSLTGDWGDTQYF. CDR3 bases: TGCGCCAGCAGCTTGACGGGGGATTGGGGAGATACGCAGTATTTT.

This clonotype was found many times. The chain couples TRBV7-8 to TRBJ1-2, with D possibly matching TRBD1 (6 bases). CDR3 length: 17 residues. Per the germline V gene, CDR1 is SGHVS and CDR2 is FQNEAQ. V was clipped by 5 bases and J by 8 bases, with 27 bases between them. The CDR3 DNA reads as TGTGCCAGCAGCCCCTACAGGGTTCCGGTCCCTTATGTGGGCTACACCTTC. It specifies CASSPYRVPVPYVGYTF.

This clonotype was counted only a few times. This sequence joins TRBV10-3 and TRBJ1-6, with 8 bases fitting TRBD1. The CDR3 contains 15 residues. V shed 4 bases, J shed 9 bases, and the junction held 8 bases outside the gene matches. Germline values: CDR1 ENHRY, CDR2 SYGVKD. This CDR3 is CAISGSDREVSPLHF. CDR3 nucleotides: TGTGCCATCAGTGGATCGGACAGGGAAGTTTCACCCCTCCACTTT.

This clonotype occurred many times. The chain employs TRBV7-9 and TRBJ1-2; 8 bases fit TRBD1. Germline V gene lookup returns CDR1 SEHNR and CDR2 FQNEAQ (reference sequence). The ends lost 5 bases at V and 0 bases at J; junction bases unmatched: 5. This CDR3 has 15 amino acids. The CDR3 sequence is CASSAGGQANYGYTF. The CDR3 DNA is TGTGCCAGCAGCGCAGGGGGACAGGCTAACTATGGCTACACCTTC.

This clonotype was counted only a few times. The J gene is TRBJ2-3, the V gene TRBV9, with TRBD2 identical over 8 bases. V shed 1 base and J 4 bases; nucleotides not matched to a gene: 8. The CDR3 is made up of 16 amino acids. CDR1 and CDR2 from the germline V gene are SGDLS and YYNGEE. The CDR3 is CASSVQGLVHSDTQYF. The CDR3 bases are TGTGCCAGCAGCGTACAGGGACTAGTGCATTCAGATACGCAGTATTTT.

This clonotype occurred many times. V and J are TRBV3-1 and TRBJ2-1; D is uncertain. CDR1 and CDR2 from the germline V gene are LGHDT and YNNKEL (reference sequence). The ends were cut back, 3 bases at V and 6 bases at J, with 18 bases in the middle. The CDR3 runs 16 residues. The CDR3 sequence is CASSQARYVGINEQFF. CDR3 bases: TGTGCCAGCAGCCAGGCAAGGTATGTTGGGATCAATGAGCAGTTCTTC.

This clonotype was detected only a few times. The rearrangement joins TRBV14 to TRBJ2-3, with 7 bases lining up with TRBD1. The CDR3 is 14 amino acids. The V and J ends lost 8 bases and 3 bases, in that order; junction bases with no gene match: 8. Germline values: CDR1 SGHDN, CDR2 FVKESK. CDR3 sequence (DNA): TGTGCCAGCTCCATAACCAGGGGGACAGATACGCAGTATTTT. Residues: CASSITRGTDTQYF.